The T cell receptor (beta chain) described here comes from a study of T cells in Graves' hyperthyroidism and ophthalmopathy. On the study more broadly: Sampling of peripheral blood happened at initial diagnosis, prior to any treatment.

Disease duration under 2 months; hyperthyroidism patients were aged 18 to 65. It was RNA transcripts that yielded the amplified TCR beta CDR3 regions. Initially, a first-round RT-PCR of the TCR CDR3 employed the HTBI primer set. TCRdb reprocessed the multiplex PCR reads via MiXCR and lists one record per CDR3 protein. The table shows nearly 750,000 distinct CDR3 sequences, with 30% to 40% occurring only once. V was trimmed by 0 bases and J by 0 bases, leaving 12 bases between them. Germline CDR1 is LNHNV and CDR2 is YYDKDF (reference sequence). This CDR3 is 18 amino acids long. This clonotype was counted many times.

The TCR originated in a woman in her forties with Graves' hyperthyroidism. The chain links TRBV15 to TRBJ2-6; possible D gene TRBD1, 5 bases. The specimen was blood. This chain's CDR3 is CATSRDQGFNSGANVLTF. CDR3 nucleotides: TGTGCCACCAGCAGAGACCAGGGATTTAACTCTGGGGCCAACGTCCTGACTTTC. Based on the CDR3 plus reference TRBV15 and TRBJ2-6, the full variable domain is DAMVIQNPRYQVTQFGKPVTLSCSQTLNHNVMYWYQQKSSQAPKLLFHYYDKDFNNEADTPDNFQSRRPNTSFCFLDIRSPGLGDTAMYLCATSRDQGFNSGANVLTFGAGSRLTVL.